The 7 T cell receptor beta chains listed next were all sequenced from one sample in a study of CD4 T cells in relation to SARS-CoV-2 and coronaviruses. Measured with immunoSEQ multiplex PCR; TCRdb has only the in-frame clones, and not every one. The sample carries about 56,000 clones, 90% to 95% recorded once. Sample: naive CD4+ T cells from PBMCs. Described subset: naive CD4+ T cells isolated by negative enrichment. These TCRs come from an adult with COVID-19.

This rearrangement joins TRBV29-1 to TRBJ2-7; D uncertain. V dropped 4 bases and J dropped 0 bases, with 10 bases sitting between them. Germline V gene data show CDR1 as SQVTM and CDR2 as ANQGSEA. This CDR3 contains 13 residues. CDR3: CSVARVLSYEQYF. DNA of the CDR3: TGCAGCGTTGCCCGGGTGCTCTCCTACGAGCAGTACTTC.

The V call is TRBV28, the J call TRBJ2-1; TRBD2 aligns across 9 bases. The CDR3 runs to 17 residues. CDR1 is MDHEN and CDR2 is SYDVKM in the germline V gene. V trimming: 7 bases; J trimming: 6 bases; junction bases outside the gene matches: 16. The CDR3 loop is CASKHPVGTSLFNEQFF. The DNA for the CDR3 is TGTGCCAGCAAACACCCTGTGGGGACTAGCCTCTTCAATGAGCAGTTCTTC.

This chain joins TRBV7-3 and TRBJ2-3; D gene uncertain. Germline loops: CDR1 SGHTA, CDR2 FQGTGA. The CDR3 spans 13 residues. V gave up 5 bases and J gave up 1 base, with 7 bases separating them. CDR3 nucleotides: TGTGCCAGCAGCCCTAGGCGCACAGATACGCAGTATTTT. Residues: CASSPRRTDTQYF.

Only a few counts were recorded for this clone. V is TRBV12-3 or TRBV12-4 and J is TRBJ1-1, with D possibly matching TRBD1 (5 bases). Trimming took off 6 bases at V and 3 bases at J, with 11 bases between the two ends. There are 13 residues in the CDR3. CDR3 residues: CASSDRGDTEAFF. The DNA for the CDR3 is TGTGCCAGCAGCGACCGAGGGGACACTGAAGCTTTCTTT.

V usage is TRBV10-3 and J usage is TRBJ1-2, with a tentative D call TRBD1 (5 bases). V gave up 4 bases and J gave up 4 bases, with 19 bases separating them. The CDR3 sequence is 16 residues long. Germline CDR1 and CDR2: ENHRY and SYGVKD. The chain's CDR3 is CAISVRADSPSYGYTF. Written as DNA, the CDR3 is TGTGCCATCAGTGTAAGGGCCGACAGCCCTAGCTATGGCTACACCTTC.

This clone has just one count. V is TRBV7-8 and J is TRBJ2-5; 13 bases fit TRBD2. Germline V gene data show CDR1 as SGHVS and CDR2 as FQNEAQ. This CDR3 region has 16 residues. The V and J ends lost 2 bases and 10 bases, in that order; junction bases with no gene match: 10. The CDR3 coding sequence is TGTGCCAGCAGCTTAACTTACAGGACTAGCGGGAGTAACCAGTACTTC. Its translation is CASSLTYRTSGSNQYF.

CDR3 nucleotide sequence: TGTGCCAGCAGCTTACAGGGGGTTATATCAAAACTGTTTTTT. Residues: CASSLQGVISKLFF. The chain combines TRBV3-1 (or the pseudogene TRBV3-2) with TRBJ1-4, with 8 bases fitting TRBD1. Losses at the gene ends were 5 bases for V and 10 bases for J; bases not matched to a gene: 9. This CDR3 spans 14 amino acids. Germline-derived CDR1 and CDR2 are LGHDT and YNNKEL (reference sequence).